This T cell receptor (beta chain) was profiled in a study of memory CD4+ T cells and cytomegalovirus serostatus. Across the study: Healthy Belgian adult donors included about nine CMV-positive and 24 CMV-negative people.

The CDR3 runs 14 residues. Between the trimmed V and J ends, which lost 4 bases and 4 bases, there was a span of 11 bases. Per germline, CDR1 MNHNY and CDR2 SVGAGI (reference sequence). TCRdb keeps only in-frame clones here, not all; method: immunoSEQ multiplex PCR. The sample has about 56,000 clones, roughly 87% seen once. The sort gate was single viable CD3+CD4+CD8-CD45RO+ cells for memory CD4+ T cells. CD4+ T cells were isolated by positive magnetic selection. The TCR sequence derives from an adult in good health and CMV-seronegative. The sample consisted of memory CD4+ T cells from blood. V usage is TRBV6-6 and J usage is TRBJ1-5; no clear D. The CDR3, as DNA: TGTGCCAGCAGTTTCGAGTTTCTGAATCAGCCCCAGCATTTT. Translating gives CASSFEFLNQPQHF.